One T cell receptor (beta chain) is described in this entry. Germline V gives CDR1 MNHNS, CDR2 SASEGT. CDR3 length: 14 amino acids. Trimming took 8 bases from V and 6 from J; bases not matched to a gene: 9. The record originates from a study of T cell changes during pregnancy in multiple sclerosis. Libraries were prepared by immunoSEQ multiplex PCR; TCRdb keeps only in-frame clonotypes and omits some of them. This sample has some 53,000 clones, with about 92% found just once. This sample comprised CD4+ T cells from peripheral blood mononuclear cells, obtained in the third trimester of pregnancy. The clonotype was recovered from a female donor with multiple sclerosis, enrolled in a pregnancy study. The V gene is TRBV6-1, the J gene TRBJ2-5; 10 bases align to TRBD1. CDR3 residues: CASLFDRGRQTQYF. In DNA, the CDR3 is TGTGCCAGCCTTTTTGACAGGGGGCGGCAGACCCAGTACTTC.